This T cell receptor (beta chain) was sequenced during a study of PD-1 blockade in mismatch repair-deficient tumors. Mismatch repair deficiency was confirmed in all patients, by PCR or immunohistochemistry. Here immunoSEQ multiplex PCR was the method, and the copy in TCRdb shows in-frame clones only, minus some. Among 30,000 to 45,000 clones, roughly 84% were seen once, and the ten largest hold around 1%. Germline CDR1 and CDR2: SGHDN and FVKESK. The CDR3 consists of 16 residues. V lost 3 bases and J lost 3; bases outside the gene matches: 8. This clone has a handful of counts. This specimen was PBMCs, taken about 40 weeks after starting pembrolizumab. This sequence originates from an adult with mismatch repair-deficient cancer. The V gene is TRBV14, the J gene TRBJ2-5, with 9 bases fitting TRBD1. The CDR3 nucleotides are TGTGCCAGCAGCCAGTACAGACAGGGGGGTAAAGAGACCCAGTACTTC. Protein sequence: CASSQYRQGGKETQYF.